Sequencing of this TCR beta chain was carried out in a study of T cells in Graves' hyperthyroidism and ophthalmopathy. CDR1 and CDR2 (germline): MDHEN, SYDVKM. Trimming left V 1 base short and J 8 bases short, with 12 bases between. This CDR3 has 14 amino acids. This clonotype was found many times. Antigen specificity is unknown. Points from the study as a whole: Most clonotypes expanded in thyroid above 0.001 were likewise present in blood.

The investigators amplified TCR beta CDR3 regions from RNA transcripts. TCR CDR3 underwent first-round RT-PCR with the HTBI primer set. In TCRdb, the multiplex PCR reads were re-called with MiXCR into one record per CDR3 protein. The sample includes a few hundred thousand distinct CDR3 sequences, about 15% of them seen just once. Sequencing was performed on blood. V gene TRBV28 combines with J gene TRBJ2-4; D perhaps matches TRBD1 (5 bases). This TCR was sampled from a woman aged 25 to 39 with Graves' hyperthyroidism. CDR3 sequence: CASSLSQGVDIQYF. CDR3 DNA sequence: TGTGCCAGCAGTTTATCTCAGGGCGTGGACATTCAGTACTTC.